This T cell receptor beta chain emerged from a study of T and B cells in COVID-19 patients. This clonotype occurred a few times. BIOMED2 TRB-A/B primer pools were used in multiplex TRB PCR. TCRdb independently ran MiXCR on the multiplex PCR reads; one entry per CDR3 protein. The repertoire consists of tens of thousands of distinct CDR3 sequences, with 30% to 35% occurring once and the leading ten covering more than 1.5%. The CDR3 sequence is 17 residues long. Trimming cost V 2 bases and J 2 bases, with 16 bases left between them. Germline loops: CDR1 KGHSH, CDR2 LQKENI. Each TRB amplification used about 250-550 ng of genomic DNA from blood.

V is TRBV18 and J is TRBJ1-5; no reliable D call. This TCR was recovered from a human donor who had recovered from COVID-19. Specimen: blood. DNA for the CDR3: TGTGCCAGCTCACCAGAACCTGCGAGGTATCGCAATCAGCCCCAGCATTTT. Its protein is CASSPEPARYRNQPQHF. Looking up the rest from reference TRBV18 and TRBJ1-5 gives the full variable domain: NAGVMQNPRHLVRRRGQEARLRCSPMKGHSHVYWYRQLPEEGLKFMVYLQKENIIDESGMPKERFSAEFPKEGPSILRIQQVVRGDSAAYFCASSPEPARYRNQPQHFGDGTRLSIL.